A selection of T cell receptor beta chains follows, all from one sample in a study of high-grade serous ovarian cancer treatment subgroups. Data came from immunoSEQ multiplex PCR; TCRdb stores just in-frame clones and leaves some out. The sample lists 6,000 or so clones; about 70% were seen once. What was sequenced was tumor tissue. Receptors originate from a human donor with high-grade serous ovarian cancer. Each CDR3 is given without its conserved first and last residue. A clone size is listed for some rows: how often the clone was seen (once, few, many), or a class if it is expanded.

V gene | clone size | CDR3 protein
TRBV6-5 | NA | ASSLDINYGYT
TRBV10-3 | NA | AISESNQLISGNTIY
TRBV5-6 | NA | ASSSRGGGTSEQF
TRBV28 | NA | ASSYDRGQETQY
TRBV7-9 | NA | ASIPAGGETQY
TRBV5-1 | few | ASRPGTGVYGYT
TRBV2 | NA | ASTPQQGISSPLH
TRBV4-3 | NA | ASSQDPLAGGGEQF
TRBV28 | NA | ASSPQFEETQY
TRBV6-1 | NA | ASSGERRTNEKLF
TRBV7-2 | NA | ASSFPPPVVGTEAF
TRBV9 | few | ASSVDRDNNEQF
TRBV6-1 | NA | ASTHSYGYT
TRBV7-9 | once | ASSLGEGNQPQH
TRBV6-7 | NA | ASRHQGATEQF
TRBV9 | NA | ASSVDSGLDQPQH
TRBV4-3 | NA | ASSQGAGIYSNQPQH
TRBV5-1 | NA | ASSPVPGQGGFTEAF
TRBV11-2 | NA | ASSSDLVSPLH
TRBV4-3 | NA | ASSQEQGFEETQY
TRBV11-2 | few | ASSLEPASYYEQY
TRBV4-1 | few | ASSLQNTIY